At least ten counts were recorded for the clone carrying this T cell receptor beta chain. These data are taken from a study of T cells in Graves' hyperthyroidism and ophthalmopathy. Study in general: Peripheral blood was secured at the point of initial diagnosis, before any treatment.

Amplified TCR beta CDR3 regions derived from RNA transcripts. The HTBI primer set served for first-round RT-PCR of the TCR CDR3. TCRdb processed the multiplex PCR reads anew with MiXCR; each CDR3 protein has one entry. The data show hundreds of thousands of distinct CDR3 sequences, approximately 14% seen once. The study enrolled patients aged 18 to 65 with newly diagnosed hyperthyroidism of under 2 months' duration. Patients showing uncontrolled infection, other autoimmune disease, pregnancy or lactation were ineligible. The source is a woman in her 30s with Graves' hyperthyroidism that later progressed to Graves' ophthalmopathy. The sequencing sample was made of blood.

DNA of the CDR3: TGTGCCAGCAGCTTAGCGGGGGTTGGAACTTCTGGCGAGCAGTACTTC. As protein: CASSLAGVGTSGEQYF. The genes are TRBV7-2 and TRBJ2-7; D may correspond to TRBD1 or TRBD2 (5 bases each). The CDR3 runs to 16 residues. The V end lost 0 bases, the J end lost 6 bases, and 18 bases lay between the germline ends. Per the germline V gene, CDR1 is SGHTA and CDR2 is FQGNSA.